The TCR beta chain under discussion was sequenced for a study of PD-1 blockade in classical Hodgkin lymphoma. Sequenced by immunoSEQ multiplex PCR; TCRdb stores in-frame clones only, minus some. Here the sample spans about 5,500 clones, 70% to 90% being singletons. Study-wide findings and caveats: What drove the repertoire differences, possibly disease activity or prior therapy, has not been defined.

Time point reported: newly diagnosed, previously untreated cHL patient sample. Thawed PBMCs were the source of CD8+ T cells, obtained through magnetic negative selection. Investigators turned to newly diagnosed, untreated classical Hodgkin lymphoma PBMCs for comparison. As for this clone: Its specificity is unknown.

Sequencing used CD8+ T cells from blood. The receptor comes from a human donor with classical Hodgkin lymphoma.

CDR3 in amino acids: CASSQDSGGYQPQHF. CDR3 coding DNA: TGCGCCAGCAGCCAAGATTCGGGGGGCTATCAGCCCCAGCATTTT. The V and J genes are TRBV4-1 and TRBJ1-5, with D possibly TRBD1 on 6 matching bases. V dropped 0 bases and J dropped 5 bases, with 11 bases sitting between them. The germline V gene has CDR1 MGHRA and CDR2 YSYEKL. The length of the CDR3 is 15 residues.